These 28 T cell receptor beta chains originate from one sample sequenced in a study of blood T cell repertoires in COVID-19. Some clones are missing from TCRdb's copy, which holds only in-frame ones; the method was immunoSEQ multiplex PCR. The sample shows 150,000 to 200,000 clones, about four fifths of them seen only once. Input material: peripheral blood. The origin of the receptors is an older man with active or convalescent COVID-19.

The V call is TRBV11-3, the J call TRBJ1-1, with D tentatively TRBD1 (6 bases). V was clipped by 5 bases and J by 1 base, with 17 bases between them. Looked up from germline, CDR1 is SGHNT and CDR2 is YENEEA. This CDR3 has 16 residues. This CDR3 reads CASSPGVATGNTEAFF. In nucleotides, the CDR3 is TGTGCCAGCAGCCCTGGGGTTGCGACAGGGAACACTGAAGCTTTCTTT.

The chain has TRBV7-2 and TRBJ2-5, with 9 nucleotides matching TRBD2. Germline V gives CDR1 SGHTA, CDR2 FQGNSA. The CDR3 sequence is 14 residues long. With 3 bases clipped from V and 5 bases from J, the junction kept 4 bases outside the gene matches. CDR3 nucleotide sequence: TGTGCCAGCAGCTTTGCGGGAGGGCCCGAGACCCAGTACTTC. Protein: CASSFAGGPETQYF.

J is TRBJ2-1 and V is TRBV3-1 (or the pseudogene TRBV3-2); no clear D. The CDR3 has 15 amino acids. Trimming took 1 base from V and 0 from J, leaving 7 bases between them. Germline V gives CDR1 LGHDT, CDR2 YNNKEL (reference sequence). CDR3 coding DNA: TGTGCCAGCAGCCAAGTCTCGAGCTCCTACAATGAGCAGTTCTTC. Its protein product is CASSQVSSSYNEQFF.

The sample holds one count of this clone. V is TRBV4-3 and J is TRBJ1-2; D might be TRBD1 (5 bases). Germline loops: CDR1 LGHNA, CDR2 YSLEER. V lost 0 bases, J lost 7 bases, and 12 bases lay in between. CDR3 length: 14 residues. Here the CDR3 reads CASSQDAGGGGYTF. The CDR3 bases are TGCGCCAGCAGCCAAGATGCCGGGGGAGGTGGCTACACCTTC.

This chain's CDR3 is CASTMGSGYQETQYF. The CDR3 bases are TGTGCCAGCACCATGGGCAGCGGGTACCAAGAGACCCAGTACTTC. V is TRBV9 and J is TRBJ2-5, with a weak D call TRBD2 (6 bases). V was cut by 6 bases and J by 0 bases, with 15 bases left in between. Per the germline V gene, CDR1 is SGDLS and CDR2 is YYNGEE. CDR3 length: 15 amino acids. The full variable domain, completed using reference TRBV9 and TRBJ2-5, is DSGVTQTPKHLITATGQRVTLRCSPRSGDLSVYWYQQSLDQGLQFLIQYYNGEERAKGNILERFSAQQFPDLHSELNLSSLELGDSALYFCASTMGSGYQETQYFGPGTRLLVL.

The chain is built from TRBV10-3 and TRBJ2-1; 8 bases are a match to TRBD2. The CDR3 covers 16 residues. Looked up from germline, CDR1 is ENHRY and CDR2 is SYGVKD. After removal of 0 bases from V and 7 bases from J, the junction contained 8 bases not matched to a gene. In nucleotides, the CDR3 is TGTGCCATCAGTGAGTCCTACGGGAGGGCCGGTAATGAGCAGTTCTTC. It encodes CAISESYGRAGNEQFF.

V is TRBV2 and J is TRBJ2-5; 8 bases match TRBD2. J lost 2 bases, V lost 2 bases, and 1 base had no gene match. Germline CDR1 SNHLY, CDR2 FYNNEI. The CDR3 runs 14 residues. The CDR3 loop is CASSERGGQETQYF. The CDR3 coding sequence is TGTGCCAGCAGTGAACGGGGGGGGCAAGAGACCCAGTACTTC.

This clone was counted between two and nine times. The rearrangement uses TRBV2 and TRBJ1-6; D remains unclear. The CDR3 has 15 amino acids. Trimming pared 1 base from V and 8 bases from J, leaving 12 bases between. CDR1 SNHLY and CDR2 FYNNEI come from the germline V gene. CDR3 region: CASSEDEGMDSPLHF. CDR3 DNA: TGTGCCAGCAGTGAAGACGAGGGTATGGATTCACCCCTCCACTTT.

This rearrangement joins TRBV5-8 to TRBJ2-5; D may be TRBD2 (6 bases). Between the trimmed V and J ends, which lost 2 bases and 4 bases, there was a span of 12 bases. The length of the CDR3 is 14 residues. CDR1 is SGHTS, CDR2 YDEGEE, per germline. The CDR3 reads CASSFWGRRETQYF. DNA for the CDR3: TGTGCCAGCAGCTTCTGGGGGAGGCGAGAGACCCAGTACTTC.

The rearrangement joins TRBV6-2 or TRBV6-3 to TRBJ2-5; 8 bases agree with TRBD2. Germline values: CDR1 MNHEY, CDR2 SVGEGT. The CDR3 length is 15 residues. Trimming took 5 bases from V and 4 from J; bases not matched to a gene: 9. The DNA of the CDR3 is TGTGCCAGCAGTCATCCCGGGACTAGGAGAGAGACCCAGTACTTC. Translation: CASSHPGTRRETQYF.

CDR3 loop: CASSLEVGEETQYF. CDR3 sequence (DNA): TGTGCCAGCAGCTTGGAGGTGGGAGAAGAGACCCAGTACTTC. The rearrangement links TRBV5-4 to TRBJ2-5, with D perhaps TRBD2 (5 bases). CDR1 SGHNT and CDR2 YYREEE come from the germline V gene (reference sequence). The CDR3 runs 14 residues. Trimming removed 0 bases from V and 3 bases from J, with 9 bases in between. The complete variable domain, with remaining parts taken from reference TRBV5-4 and TRBJ2-5, reads ETGVTQSPTHLIKTRGQQVTLRCSSQSGHNTVSWYQQALGQGPQFIFQYYREEENGRGNFPPRFSGLQFPNYSSELNVNALELDDSALYLCASSLEVGEETQYFGPGTRLLVL.

The gene calls are TRBV7-2 and TRBJ2-2, with no clear D. Trimming shortened V by 5 bases and J by 3 bases, and 13 bases separated the two germline ends. Germline loops: CDR1 SGHTA, CDR2 FQGNSA. There are 15 residues in the CDR3. The CDR3 sequence: CASSAHAMDTGELFF. The CDR3 DNA reads as TGTGCCAGCAGCGCGCATGCCATGGACACCGGGGAGCTGTTTTTT.

The rearrangement uses TRBV10-3 and TRBJ2-1; TRBD2 agrees at 7 bases. The germline V gene encodes CDR1 ENHRY and CDR2 SYGVKD. CDR3 length: 16 amino acids. J gave up 4 bases and V 5 bases, and 11 bases lay outside the gene matches. The DNA for the CDR3 is TGTGCCATCAGTACAACCTCGGGACTACATTACAATGAGCAGTTCTTC. It yields the protein CAISTTSGLHYNEQFF.

This clone was detected only a few times. The chain has TRBV11-3 and TRBJ2-1; D might be TRBD2 (7 bases). The CDR3 has 13 amino acids. Germline lookup yields CDR1 SGHNT and CDR2 YENEEA. V lost 6 bases and J 10 bases, leaving 16 bases between the germline ends. In DNA form, the CDR3 reads TGTGCCAGCAGTATCGGCGGGGGCTTCGAGCAGTTCTTC. Translating it yields CASSIGGGFEQFF.

This chain connects TRBV6-5 to TRBJ2-7, with 9 bases lining up with TRBD1. The length of the CDR3 is 14 residues. CDR1 and CDR2 (germline): MNHEY, SVGAGI. J gave up 6 bases and V 4 bases, and 7 bases lay outside the gene matches. CDR3 protein: CASSSVQGASEQYF. CDR3 DNA: TGTGCCAGCAGTTCCGTACAGGGGGCCAGCGAGCAGTACTTC.

V usage is TRBV18 and J usage is TRBJ1-2; 7 bases match TRBD1. Trimming cost V 4 bases and J 5 bases; bases outside gene matches: 7. CDR1 is KGHSH, CDR2 LQKENI, per germline. The CDR3 sequence is 14 residues long. CDR3 loop: CASSQGQNSYGYTF. In DNA form, the CDR3 reads TGTGCCAGCTCACAGGGACAGAATTCTTATGGCTACACCTTC.

V gene TRBV6-2 or TRBV6-3 combines with J gene TRBJ1-4, with 7 bases fitting TRBD1. Trimming took 4 bases from V and 8 from J; bases not matched to a gene: 10. Germline CDR1 reads MNHEY; CDR2 reads SVGEGT. This CDR3 is 15 amino acids long. CDR3 loop: CASSSRDSGGEKLFF. As DNA, the CDR3 is TGTGCCAGCAGTTCCCGGGACAGCGGGGGCGAAAAACTGTTTTTT.

The gene calls are TRBV18 and TRBJ1-1; D remains unclear. Trimming stripped 3 bases from V and 3 bases from J, with 14 bases between. The CDR3 spans 15 residues. Germline V CDR1 and CDR2: KGHSH, LQKENI. In DNA form, the CDR3 reads TGTGCCAGCTCACCCTCGGGGTACTCGGACACTGAAGCTTTCTTT. Translated: CASSPSGYSDTEAFF.

CDR3 sequence: CASSPGVTGGADEKLFF. The CDR3 DNA sequence: TGCGCCAGCAGCCCCGGGGTGACAGGGGGCGCAGACGAAAAACTGTTTTTT. The chain couples TRBV4-3 to TRBJ1-4, with 10 bases aligning to TRBD1. The CDR3 loop spans 17 amino acids. The trim removed 4 bases at V and 8 bases at J, leaving 13 bases unmatched. In germline, CDR1 is LGHNA, CDR2 YSLEER.

The chain uses TRBV4-3 and TRBJ2-7; maybe TRBD2 (5 bases). V lost 0 bases, J lost 2 bases, and 11 bases lay in between. This CDR3 is built from 15 residues. CDR1 is LGHNA and CDR2 is YSLEER in the germline V gene. DNA for the CDR3: TGCGCCAGCAGCCAAGAAGTTCCGGGAACCTACGAGCAGTACTTC. This gives the protein CASSQEVPGTYEQYF.

This sequence joins TRBV9 and TRBJ1-2; tentative D call: TRBD1 (5 bases). Germline V lookup: CDR1 SGDLS, CDR2 YYNGEE. The CDR3 runs to 13 residues. Trimming removed 6 bases from V and 0 bases from J, with 9 bases in between. CDR3 DNA sequence: TGTGCCAGCACACAGGCAGCTAACTATGGCTACACCTTC. It encodes CASTQAANYGYTF.

V gene TRBV3-1 (or the pseudogene TRBV3-2) combines with J gene TRBJ2-1, with D perhaps matching TRBD1 (5 bases). V lost 0 bases and J 10 bases, leaving 13 bases between the germline ends. Germline loops: CDR1 LGHDT, CDR2 YNNKEL (reference sequence). CDR3 length: 14 residues. Here the CDR3 DNA reads TGTGCCAGCAGCCAAGATCTTTCCAACAGGGAGCAGTTCTTC. It encodes CASSQDLSNREQFF.

This clone was seen more than once but under ten times. The chain combines TRBV11-3 with TRBJ1-3, with a tentative D call TRBD1 (5 bases). In germline, CDR1 is SGHNT, CDR2 YENEEA. The CDR3 is 14 residues long. V lost 4 bases to trimming and J lost 2 bases, with 9 bases between them. Here the CDR3 DNA reads TGTGCCAGCAGCTCCGGGGGTCCTGGAAACACCATATATTTT. This translates into CASSSGGPGNTIYF.

The V call is TRBV2, the J call TRBJ2-3, with D possibly matching TRBD1 (6 bases). The CDR3 spans 15 residues. Trimming removed 7 bases from V and 4 bases from J, with 18 bases in between. Germline V gene lookup returns CDR1 SNHLY and CDR2 FYNNEI. CDR3 nucleotide sequence: TGTGCCAGCACAATAAGAGACAGGACCCCAGATACGCAGTATTTT. Translating gives CASTIRDRTPDTQYF.

The chain links TRBV6-5 to TRBJ1-1; D is uncertain. V was trimmed by 10 bases and J by 1 base, leaving 13 bases between them. Germline V gives CDR1 MNHEY, CDR2 SVGAGI. The CDR3 totals 13 residues. The CDR3 DNA is TGTGCCACTCGGGGATTCAGGAACACTGAAGCTTTCTTT. Translation: CATRGFRNTEAFF.

This chain links TRBV27 with TRBJ1-5; 7 nucleotides agree with TRBD1. The CDR3 covers 12 residues. Trimming took 5 bases from V and 5 from J; bases not matched to a gene: 0. From germline, CDR1 is MNHEY and CDR2 SMNVEV (reference sequence). In DNA, the CDR3 is TGTGCCAGCAGTACAGGGGATCAGCCCCAGCATTTT. This gives the protein CASSTGDQPQHF.

The V and J genes are TRBV3-1 (or the pseudogene TRBV3-2) and TRBJ1-1; perhaps TRBD1 as D (5 bases). This CDR3 region has 15 residues. Germline CDR1 reads LGHDT; CDR2 reads YNNKEL (reference sequence). The V and J ends lost 0 bases and 4 bases respectively, with 12 bases between them. CDR3 amino acids: CASSQDDPGGTEAFF. As DNA, the CDR3 is TGTGCCAGCAGCCAAGATGATCCGGGGGGCACTGAAGCTTTCTTT.

The chain couples TRBV12-3 or TRBV12-4 to TRBJ1-6; D gene unclear. The CDR3 runs 12 residues. Between the trimmed V and J ends, which lost 5 bases and 14 bases, there was a span of 13 bases. The CDR3: CASSLTPGALHF. CDR3 bases: TGTGCCAGCAGTCTAACCCCCGGGGCCCTCCACTTT.